A selection of T cell receptor beta chains follows, all from one sample in a study of blood T cell repertoires in COVID-19. The table came from immunoSEQ multiplex PCR; TCRdb's copy has only in-frame clones and leaves some out. The data contain 250,000 or so clones, about 87% of them seen just once; the ten biggest clones take up about 2.3%. Input material: PBMCs or T cells enriched from blood (not recorded which). The receptor source for this set is a woman aged 40-49 years with acute COVID-19. Each CDR3 is given with its conserved first and last residue. The order of the fields is V gene, D gene, J gene, clone size, CDR3 protein. The D gene is left open where the match is weak. Size values are once, few and many counts, or a class for expanded clones, and some rows have none.

V gene: TRBV6-5
D gene: NA
J gene: TRBJ2-2
clone size: NA
CDR3 protein: CASSYPFTGELFF

V gene: TRBV30
D gene: TRBD2
J gene: TRBJ2-6
clone size: NA
CDR3 protein: CAWKTGTSVGANVLTF

V gene: TRBV9
D gene: TRBD1
J gene: TRBJ1-2
clone size: NA
CDR3 protein: CASSVDRVYGYTF

V gene: TRBV3-1/TRBV3-2
D gene: NA
J gene: TRBJ1-3
clone size: once
CDR3 protein: CASSPQSTIGNTIYF

V gene: TRBV19
D gene: TRBD2
J gene: TRBJ2-1
clone size: NA
CDR3 protein: CASSSPGLAGGNEQFF

V gene: TRBV9
D gene: TRBD1
J gene: TRBJ2-7
clone size: NA
CDR3 protein: CASSEGSGTVSYEQYF

V gene: TRBV5-8
D gene: TRBD1
J gene: TRBJ1-1
clone size: NA
CDR3 protein: CASSLVDRGNTEAFF

V gene: TRBV5-1
D gene: TRBD2
J gene: TRBJ2-1
clone size: NA
CDR3 protein: CASSEPSGIYNEQFF

V gene: TRBV7-9
D gene: NA
J gene: TRBJ1-1
clone size: NA
CDR3 protein: CASSFFGRGWADYEAFF

V gene: TRBV30
D gene: NA
J gene: TRBJ2-3
clone size: NA
CDR3 protein: CAWSLQGGTDTQYF

V gene: TRBV19
D gene: TRBD1
J gene: TRBJ2-6
clone size: NA
CDR3 protein: CASRIPGQGAGVANVLTF

V gene: TRBV6-5
D gene: TRBD1
J gene: TRBJ1-4
clone size: NA
CDR3 protein: CASTPTGWNEKLFF

V gene: TRBV21-1
D gene: NA
J gene: TRBJ1-2
clone size: few
CDR3 protein: CASSSRDRVRRRNYGYTF

V gene: TRBV5-6
D gene: TRBD1
J gene: TRBJ2-7
clone size: NA
CDR3 protein: CASSSYRDRVMSLEQYF

V gene: TRBV7-9
D gene: TRBD2
J gene: TRBJ2-2
clone size: few
CDR3 protein: CASSLTGGGTGELFF

V gene: TRBV5-1
D gene: TRBD2
J gene: TRBJ2-3
clone size: NA
CDR3 protein: CASSLVSGGPSTSTDTQYF

V gene: TRBV24-1
D gene: NA
J gene: TRBJ2-5
clone size: once
CDR3 protein: CATSGDLGNQYF

V gene: TRBV19
D gene: TRBD1
J gene: TRBJ2-7
clone size: NA
CDR3 protein: CASSDRGRPGEQYF

V gene: TRBV12-3/TRBV12-4
D gene: NA
J gene: TRBJ2-2
clone size: NA
CDR3 protein: CASSGAGELFF

V gene: TRBV6-2/TRBV6-3
D gene: TRBD1
J gene: TRBJ2-7
clone size: NA
CDR3 protein: CASSFRQGADEQYF

V gene: TRBV21-1
D gene: NA
J gene: TRBJ1-5
clone size: NA
CDR3 protein: CASSNPGTGGWNQPQHF

V gene: TRBV9
D gene: TRBD1
J gene: TRBJ2-2
clone size: NA
CDR3 protein: CASSVAQGAGELFF

V gene: TRBV30
D gene: NA
J gene: TRBJ2-2
clone size: NA
CDR3 protein: CAWSRGTLGTGELFF

V gene: TRBV6-2/TRBV6-3
D gene: TRBD2
J gene: TRBJ2-3
clone size: NA
CDR3 protein: CASSPLVAGGLVTADTQYF

V gene: TRBV9
D gene: TRBD1
J gene: TRBJ1-3
clone size: NA
CDR3 protein: CASSVFRDSGNTIYF

V gene: TRBV19
D gene: TRBD1
J gene: TRBJ2-7
clone size: NA
CDR3 protein: CATTTGVGAYEQYF

V gene: TRBV2
D gene: NA
J gene: TRBJ2-5
clone size: once
CDR3 protein: CASSVDRNQETQYF

V gene: TRBV6-5
D gene: TRBD1
J gene: TRBJ1-2
clone size: NA
CDR3 protein: CASRKTGDPYGYTF

V gene: TRBV3-1/TRBV3-2
D gene: TRBD1
J gene: TRBJ1-6
clone size: NA
CDR3 protein: CASSQPRTGAYNSPLHF

V gene: TRBV11-2
D gene: NA
J gene: TRBJ2-5
clone size: NA
CDR3 protein: CASSRGTNQETQYF

V gene: TRBV3-1/TRBV3-2
D gene: NA
J gene: TRBJ1-1
clone size: NA
CDR3 protein: CASSQATGNTEAFF

V gene: TRBV10-1
D gene: NA
J gene: TRBJ2-1
clone size: NA
CDR3 protein: CASSLGNYNEQFF

V gene: TRBV12-3/TRBV12-4
D gene: NA
J gene: TRBJ2-3
clone size: few
CDR3 protein: CASTQGTDTQYF

V gene: TRBV9
D gene: TRBD1
J gene: TRBJ1-2
clone size: NA
CDR3 protein: CASSVFGQDRYGYTF

V gene: TRBV5-1
D gene: TRBD1
J gene: TRBJ1-5
clone size: NA
CDR3 protein: CASSSGTGGNQPQHF

V gene: TRBV18
D gene: NA
J gene: TRBJ1-1
clone size: NA
CDR3 protein: CASSPTRNTEAFF

V gene: TRBV9
D gene: TRBD2
J gene: TRBJ2-3
clone size: once
CDR3 protein: CASIYGLAGGNSTDTQYF

V gene: TRBV19
D gene: TRBD1
J gene: TRBJ1-1
clone size: few
CDR3 protein: CASKSGQSNTEAFF

V gene: TRBV23-1
D gene: NA
J gene: TRBJ2-1
clone size: once
CDR3 protein: CASSPLNREKSSYNEQFF

V gene: TRBV6-1
D gene: NA
J gene: TRBJ1-4
clone size: NA
CDR3 protein: CASSAGANLGAGEKLFF

V gene: TRBV13
D gene: NA
J gene: TRBJ2-3
clone size: NA
CDR3 protein: CASSHTWTGTDTQYF

V gene: TRBV7-2
D gene: TRBD1
J gene: TRBJ2-1
clone size: few
CDR3 protein: CASGLTGFNEQFF

V gene: TRBV9
D gene: TRBD1
J gene: TRBJ1-5
clone size: NA
CDR3 protein: CASSVEWQGARQPQHF

V gene: TRBV5-4
D gene: TRBD2
J gene: TRBJ2-1
clone size: NA
CDR3 protein: CASSPGTSGRYNEQFF